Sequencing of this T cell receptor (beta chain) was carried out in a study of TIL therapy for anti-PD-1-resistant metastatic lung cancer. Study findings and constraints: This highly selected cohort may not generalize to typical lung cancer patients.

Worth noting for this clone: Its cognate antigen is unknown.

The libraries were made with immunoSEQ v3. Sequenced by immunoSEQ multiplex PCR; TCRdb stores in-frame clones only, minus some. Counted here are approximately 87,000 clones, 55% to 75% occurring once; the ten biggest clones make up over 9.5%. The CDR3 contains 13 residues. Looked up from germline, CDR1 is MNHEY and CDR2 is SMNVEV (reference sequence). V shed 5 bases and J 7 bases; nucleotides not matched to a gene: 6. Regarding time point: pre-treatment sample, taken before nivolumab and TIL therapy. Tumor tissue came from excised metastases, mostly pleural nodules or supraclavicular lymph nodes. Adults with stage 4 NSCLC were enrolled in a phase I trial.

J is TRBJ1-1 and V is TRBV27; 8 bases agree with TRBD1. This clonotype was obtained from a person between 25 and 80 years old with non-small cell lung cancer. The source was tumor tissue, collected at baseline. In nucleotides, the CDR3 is TGTGCCAGCAGTCCGACAGGGGAACTTGAAGCTTTCTTT. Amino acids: CASSPTGELEAFF.